A single sample is the source of the 12 T cell receptor beta chains below, sequenced in a study of blood T cell repertoires in COVID-19. The protocol was immunoSEQ multiplex PCR, while the TCRdb copy is restricted to in-frame clones and leaves out a portion. The sample lists about 190,000 clones; about 88% were seen once. Sequencing used peripheral blood. The receptors come from a woman in her forties who had recovered from COVID-19.

The chain employs TRBV25-1 and TRBJ1-1, with D maybe TRBD1 (5 bases). V shed 6 bases and J shed 0 bases, with 17 bases lying between them. This CDR3 is 16 amino acids long. Looked up from germline, CDR1 is MGHDK and CDR2 is SYGVNS. The CDR3 DNA sequence: TGTGCCAGCAGACAAACACAGACAGATATGAACACTGAAGCTTTCTTT. Protein sequence: CASRQTQTDMNTEAFF.

V and J are TRBV29-1 and TRBJ2-7; 7 bases are shared with TRBD1. The trim removed 1 base at V and 2 bases at J, leaving 8 bases unmatched. The CDR3 consists of 15 residues. In germline, CDR1 is SQVTM, CDR2 ANQGSEA. CDR3 bases: TGCAGCGTTGAAGCCCCGACAGGGCTAGCCTACGAGCAGTACTTC. Translating gives CSVEAPTGLAYEQYF.

The sample holds one count of this clone. The chain is built from TRBV27 and TRBJ1-5, with no clear D. The V gene lost 2 bases and the J gene lost 2 bases, with 16 bases spanning the gap. CDR1 is MNHEY, CDR2 SMNVEV, per germline (reference sequence). The CDR3 runs to 17 residues. CDR3 residues: CASSLTPAAPGNQPQHF. CDR3 DNA: TGTGCCAGCAGTTTAACCCCCGCGGCACCAGGCAATCAGCCCCAGCATTTT.

The V call is TRBV9, the J call TRBJ2-2; the D gene is possibly TRBD2 (5 bases). CDR1 is SGDLS, CDR2 YYNGEE, per germline. The ends were cut back, 0 bases at V and 4 bases at J, with 10 bases in the middle. There are 15 residues in the CDR3. This CDR3 reads CASSVGLAPTGELFF. In DNA form, the CDR3 reads TGTGCCAGCAGCGTAGGCCTAGCACCCACCGGGGAGCTGTTTTTT.

V and J are TRBV19 and TRBJ1-1; 7 bases agree with TRBD1. The trim removed 3 bases at V and 1 base at J, leaving 2 bases unmatched. The CDR3 runs to 14 residues. Per the germline V gene, CDR1 is LNHDA and CDR2 is SQIVND (reference sequence). The CDR3 reads CASSMDRWNTEAFF. CDR3 nucleotides: TGTGCCAGTAGTATGGACAGGTGGAACACTGAAGCTTTCTTT. Based on the CDR3 plus reference TRBV19 and TRBJ1-1, the full variable domain is DGGITQSPKYLFRKEGQNVTLSCEQNLNHDAMYWYRQDPGQGLRLIYYSQIVNDFQKGDIAEGYSVSREKKESFPLTVTSAQKNPTAFYLCASSMDRWNTEAFFGQGTRLTVV.

V is TRBV7-2 and J is TRBJ2-1; 7 nucleotides align to TRBD2. The ends lost 4 bases at V and 6 bases at J; junction bases unmatched: 9. Germline lookup yields CDR1 SGHTA and CDR2 FQGNSA. This CDR3 comprises 15 residues. CDR3: CASSSGTTSLNEQFF. CDR3 sequence (DNA): TGTGCCAGCAGCTCCGGGACTACCTCCCTCAATGAGCAGTTCTTC.

The chain carries TRBV6-4 and TRBJ2-7; TRBD2 aligns across 11 bases. Germline CDR1 reads MRHNA; CDR2 reads SNTAGT. V lost 6 bases to trimming and J lost 3 bases; unmatched junction nucleotides: 13. The CDR3 consists of 17 residues. CDR3 DNA sequence: TGTGCCAGCAGCCGAGGTTTACTAGCGGGAGAGCACTACGAGCAGTACTTC. The encoded protein is CASSRGLLAGEHYEQYF.

The chain carries TRBV3-1 (or the pseudogene TRBV3-2) and TRBJ1-3; D is unresolved. Trimming took off 4 bases at V and 4 bases at J, with 8 bases between the two ends. Germline CDR1 and CDR2: LGHDT and YNNKEL (reference sequence). This CDR3 has 13 amino acids. The CDR3 sequence: CASSPTPGNTIYF. The CDR3 DNA sequence: TGTGCCAGCAGCCCCACACCGGGAAACACCATATATTTT.

This chain joins TRBV29-1 and TRBJ2-7; D unresolved. CDR1 SQVTM and CDR2 ANQGSEA come from the germline V gene. There are 12 residues in the CDR3. V shed 1 base and J shed 5 bases, with 9 bases lying between them. The CDR3, as DNA: TGCAGCGTTGAAGGTCAACGGGACGAGCAGTACTTC. Translated, it gives CSVEGQRDEQYF.

This rearrangement joins TRBV4-3 to TRBJ1-5; D is uncertain. Germline V gene data show CDR1 as LGHNA and CDR2 as YSLEER. Between the trimmed V and J ends, which lost 0 bases and 4 bases, there was a span of 10 bases. This CDR3 comprises 15 residues. The CDR3 protein is CASSQDKVGNQPQHF. The CDR3 region has the DNA TGCGCCAGCAGCCAAGATAAAGTCGGGAATCAGCCCCAGCATTTT.

This clone was detected only a few times. The gene calls are TRBV28 and TRBJ2-5; tentatively, D is TRBD2 (6 bases). Per the germline V gene, CDR1 is MDHEN and CDR2 is SYDVKM. V gave up 7 bases and J gave up 5 bases, with 23 bases separating them. The CDR3 length is 16 residues. DNA for the CDR3: TGTGCCAGCACGAGGACCTTTCCGGGAGAAGGGGAGACCCAGTACTTC. This gives the protein CASTRTFPGEGETQYF.

The chain employs TRBV27 and TRBJ2-7, with D possibly TRBD1 on 6 matching bases. V shed 1 base and J shed 5 bases, with 15 bases lying between them. CDR1 is MNHEY, CDR2 SMNVEV, per germline (reference sequence). The CDR3 totals 15 residues. CDR3 residues: CASSLYWGPGDEQYF. The CDR3 nucleotides are TGTGCCAGCAGTTTATATTGGGGGCCTGGGGACGAGCAGTACTTC.